This T cell receptor (beta chain) was captured by sequencing in a study of type 1 regulatory T cells (dated by TCRdb to the early 2020s). About the full investigation: An in vitro protocol by which a Tr1-enriched, alloantigen-specific CD4 T cell product named T-allo10 was generated was characterized in the study. T-allo10 was being tested clinically in patients with hematological malignancies who were undergoing allogeneic hematopoietic stem cell transplantation.

Per the germline V gene, SGHRS is the CDR1 and YFSETQ is the CDR2. Its CDR3 holds 15 amino acids, cysteine through phenylalanine. Only the CDR3 region is kept as DNA, spanning 45 bases read in frame from base 1. Compared with germline, V lacks 4 bases and J lacks 4 bases; bases without a gene match: 4. TCRdb names Illumina MiSeq as the instrument used. TCRdb reprocessed the public reads (quality trimming at Q25 with fastp, clone calling with MiXCR) and kept in-frame beta chains. One record per CDR3 amino acid sequence lists the most common genes and DNA. Within this sample are over 90,000 distinct CDR3 sequences, with 25% to 40% of them counted one time only. The ten most abundant clones make up about 2% of the sample. This clonotype was seen more than once but under ten times. No cognate antigen has been identified for it. The record has no base qualities; no much larger clone is one base away.

The specimen was CD4+ T cells, either the whole sample or a sorted fraction (not recorded which). The chain is assembled from TRBV5-1 and TRBJ2-2, with 10 bases in between that match TRBD2. This receptor was taken from a human donor in good health. The CDR3: CASSPSGRGTGELFF. The sequence in DNA is TGCGCCAGCAGCCCTAGCGGGAGAGGCACCGGGGAGCTGTTTTTT.